The next 16 T cell receptor beta chains were all read from a single sample in a study of identifying expanded T cells in peripheral blood. Libraries were prepared by immunoSEQ multiplex PCR; TCRdb keeps only in-frame clonotypes and omits some of them. Of about 100,000 clones listed, approximately 88% are singletons. Sequenced sample: blood. The receptor source for this set is a person aged 18 to 75 in good health.

This rearrangement joins TRBV30 to TRBJ2-2, with 10 bases aligning to TRBD2. The CDR3 runs to 12 residues. CDR1 and CDR2 (germline): GTSNPN, SVGIG (reference sequence). Trimming removed 4 bases from V and 8 bases from J; junction bases left unmatched: 1. CDR3 DNA: TGTGCCTGGACTAGCGGGAGTGGGGAGCTGTTTTTT. This codes for CAWTSGSGELFF.

The V call is TRBV11-3, the J call TRBJ2-2, with 8 bases matching TRBD2. Germline values: CDR1 SGHNT, CDR2 YENEEA. The CDR3 is 16 amino acids. With V trimmed by 5 bases and J by 0 bases, 5 bases remained unmatched. The CDR3 spells CASSRGGYANTGELFF. The CDR3 region has the DNA TGTGCCAGCAGCCGGGGGGGCTACGCGAACACCGGGGAGCTGTTTTTT.

DNA for the CDR3: TGCGCCAGCAGCTTGGGGGTGACAGCGAACACTGAAGCTTTCTTT. This gives the protein CASSLGVTANTEAFF. This sequence joins TRBV5-1 and TRBJ1-1; possible D gene TRBD1, 5 bases. V was cut by 0 bases and J by 1 base, with 10 bases left in between. This CDR3 has 15 amino acids. Germline V lookup: CDR1 SGHRS, CDR2 YFSETQ.

The chain joins TRBV15 to TRBJ2-3; possible D gene TRBD2, 6 bases. Germline V lookup: CDR1 LNHNV, CDR2 YYDKDF (reference sequence). Trimming stripped 0 bases from V and 2 bases from J, with 15 bases between. The CDR3 has 17 amino acids. DNA of the CDR3: TGTGCCACCAGCAGAGACGTAGCGGTGAGAACCACAGATACGCAGTATTTT. Its translation is CATSRDVAVRTTDTQYF.

The V and J genes are TRBV7-2 and TRBJ2-7; TRBD1 matches at 11 bases. The CDR3 has 16 residues. V was pared by 7 bases and J by 4 bases, with 12 bases of the junction left unmatched. Germline CDR1 SGHTA, CDR2 FQGNSA. The CDR3 DNA reads as TGTGCCAGCACCCCAGGTCCGGGACAGGGGGGATACGAGCAGTACTTC. Amino acids: CASTPGPGQGGYEQYF.

V and J are TRBV5-1 and TRBJ2-5, with 8 bases fitting TRBD1. Trimming took 5 bases from V and 5 from J; bases not matched to a gene: 8. Germline loops: CDR1 SGHRS, CDR2 YFSETQ. The CDR3 sequence is 14 residues long. The CDR3 region has the DNA TGCGCCAGCAGTTTCGGACAGGGTTGGGAGACCCAGTACTTC. Translation: CASSFGQGWETQYF.

The V gene is TRBV18, the J gene TRBJ1-2; 9 bases align to TRBD1. V dropped 6 bases and J dropped 5; count of bases not matched to a gene: 7. CDR3 length: 14 residues. Germline lookup yields CDR1 KGHSH and CDR2 LQKENI. The CDR3 sequence is CASSPTGTGYGYTF. The CDR3, as DNA: TGTGCCAGCTCTCCTACCGGGACAGGGTATGGCTACACCTTC.

As DNA, the CDR3 is TGTGCCAGCAGGAGGACTGTAACGGAGCCCCAGCATTTT. Residues: CASRRTVTEPQHF. The chain is built from TRBV6-1 and TRBJ1-5; no firm D call. The CDR3 is made up of 13 amino acids. Trimming shortened V by 6 bases and J by 8 bases, and 14 bases separated the two germline ends. Germline assignment: CDR1 MNHNS and CDR2 SASEGT.

The CDR3 DNA is TGTGCCAGCAGGGACACTACAAGCTCCTACGAGCAGTACTTC. The encoded protein is CASRDTTSSYEQYF. The chain carries TRBV27 and TRBJ2-7, with D perhaps TRBD1 (5 bases). This CDR3 comprises 14 residues. With 6 bases removed from V and 0 bases from J, the gap between germline ends came to 12 bases. Germline CDR1 and CDR2: MNHEY and SMNVEV (reference sequence).

This clone was picked up a small number of times. The DNA of the CDR3 is TGTGCCAGCGCCATAGGGCAGTATAATTCACCCCTCCACTTT. Translation gives CASAIGQYNSPLHF. The chain recombines TRBV7-9 with TRBJ1-6, with no clear D. CDR3 length equals 14 residues. CDR1 is SEHNR, CDR2 FQNEAQ, per germline (reference sequence). V lost 8 bases, J lost 4 bases, and 12 bases lay in between.

This clone was seen just once. In DNA form, the CDR3 reads TGTGCCTGGAGTGCCGGGACCCTCTACGAGCAGTACTTC. It encodes CAWSAGTLYEQYF. The chain couples TRBV30 to TRBJ2-7; D is possibly TRBD1 or TRBD2 (5 bases each). V was cut by 1 base and J by 3 bases, with 10 bases left in between. This CDR3 is built from 13 residues. The germline gives CDR1 GTSNPN, CDR2 SVGIG (reference sequence).

This chain uses TRBV29-1 with TRBJ1-2; D is unresolved. The CDR3 is 12 residues long. Germline V CDR1 and CDR2: SQVTM, ANQGSEA. V lost 6 bases and J lost 8, with 16 bases in between. The CDR3 sequence is CSVKEGYGGYTF. CDR3 DNA sequence: TGCAGCGTGAAGGAGGGCTATGGGGGCTACACCTTC.

The chain uses TRBV10-1 and TRBJ2-3; D may correspond to TRBD1 or TRBD2 (5 bases each). The ends were cut back, 2 bases at V and 8 bases at J, with 11 bases in the middle. The CDR3 is 13 residues long. Germline CDR1 and CDR2: WNHNN and SYGVQD (reference sequence). CDR3 coding DNA: TGCGCCAGCAGTGAGGCCCCGAGGGGTACGCAGTATTTT. This sequence encodes CASSEAPRGTQYF.

The chain uses TRBV5-1 and TRBJ2-6; a weak D match, TRBD2 (5 bases). The CDR3 runs 19 residues. Germline CDR1 SGHRS, CDR2 YFSETQ. The germline V and J ends were trimmed by 3 bases and 0 bases, with 19 bases remaining between them. Here the CDR3 reads CASSSKPGTTGSGANVLTF. The CDR3 DNA is TGCGCCAGCAGCTCGAAGCCGGGAACAACTGGCTCTGGGGCCAACGTCCTGACTTTC.

The rearrangement uses TRBV15 and TRBJ1-2; possible D gene TRBD1, 5 bases. V lost 4 bases and J lost 0, with 15 bases in between. The CDR3 contains 16 residues. In germline, CDR1 is LNHNV, CDR2 YYDKDF (reference sequence). The CDR3 DNA reads TGTGCCACCAGCACTTTCCGGGACTCCGCTAACTATGGCTACACCTTC. Protein product: CATSTFRDSANYGYTF.

J is TRBJ1-4 and V is TRBV9; D is ambiguous. V dropped 4 bases and J dropped 2 bases, with 12 bases sitting between them. This CDR3 spans 15 amino acids. CDR1 and CDR2 from the germline V gene are SGDLS and YYNGEE. CDR3 in amino acids: CASSPRGSTNEKLFF. The DNA for the CDR3 is TGTGCCAGCAGCCCGAGAGGGAGTACTAATGAAAAACTGTTTTTT.